These 26 T cell receptor beta chains were all obtained from the same sample, sequenced in a study of breast tumors, draining lymph nodes, adjacent tissues. Samples came from axillary lymph nodes draining the breast cancer. Each CDR3 protein gets one entry after TCRdb re-called the multiplex PCR reads with MiXCR. The profile covers 130,000 or so distinct CDR3 sequences, with 20% to 25% appearing a single time and 2.2% taken by the ten largest. What was sequenced was axillary lymph node tissue. The receptors come from a female donor with breast cancer. Some clones in this sample may be carry-over from other donors' samples.

This clonotype was counted many times. The J gene is TRBJ1-2, the V gene TRBV18; D remains ambiguous. The V and J ends lost 4 bases and 2 bases respectively, with 14 bases between them. This CDR3 contains 15 residues. Germline lookup yields CDR1 KGHSH and CDR2 LQKENI. In DNA form, the CDR3 reads TGTGCCAGCTCACAGTCCCGGGGTCGAAACTATGGCTACACCTTC. Amino acids: CASSQSRGRNYGYTF. Full variable domain (missing parts from reference TRBV18 and TRBJ1-2): NAGVMQNPRHLVRRRGQEARLRCSPMKGHSHVYWYRQLPEEGLKFMVYLQKENIIDESGMPKERFSAEFPKEGPSILRIQQVVRGDSAAYFCASSQSRGRNYGYTFGSGTRLTVV.

This clonotype was counted ten times or more. The V and J genes are TRBV2 and TRBJ2-3; 12 bases line up with TRBD2. V shed 6 bases and J 4 bases; nucleotides not matched to a gene: 8. Germline V gene data show CDR1 as SNHLY and CDR2 as FYNNEI. There are 16 residues in the CDR3. CDR3 sequence reads: CASSPPTSGRSDTQYF. In DNA, the CDR3 is TGTGCCAGCAGCCCGCCCACTAGCGGGAGGTCAGATACGCAGTATTTT.

This clonotype was counted many times. V and J are TRBV27 and TRBJ2-7; TRBD2 aligns across 10 bases. The CDR3 contains 15 residues. Trimming at V came to 8 bases and at J to 3 bases, leaving 10 bases not matched to a gene. Germline V lookup: CDR1 MNHEY, CDR2 SMNVEV (reference sequence). The DNA for the CDR3 is TGTGCCAGCCGGTGGAAGCGGGGGGGAAACTACGAGCAGTACTTC. Translated: CASRWKRGGNYEQYF.

This clonotype was recorded many times. The chain combines TRBV7-3 with TRBJ2-1; TRBD2 matches 12 bases. CDR1 is SGHTA, CDR2 FQGTGA, per germline. The V gene end was trimmed by 2 bases and the J gene end by 8 bases; junction bases not matched to a gene: 7. The CDR3 length is 16 residues. This chain's CDR3 is CASSLGRLAGVDEQFF. The CDR3 nucleotides are TGTGCCAGCAGCTTAGGTCGACTAGCGGGAGTTGATGAGCAGTTCTTC.

The rearrangement links TRBV30 to TRBJ2-2, with D tentatively TRBD2 (6 bases). The germline V gene encodes CDR1 GTSNPN and CDR2 SVGIG (reference sequence). V lost 2 bases, J lost 2 bases, and 15 bases lay in between. The CDR3 has 16 residues. The CDR3 DNA sequence: TGTGCCTGGAGTAACTTTGGAGGGAGTAACACCGGGGAGCTGTTTTTT. This gives the protein CAWSNFGGSNTGELFF.

This clonotype was recorded many times. The chain couples TRBV7-9 to TRBJ2-7; 12 bases map to TRBD2. V trimming: 6 bases; J trimming: 1 base; junction bases outside the gene matches: 7. The CDR3 is made up of 16 amino acids. Germline V gene sequence: CDR1 SEHNR, CDR2 FQNEAQ (reference sequence). The CDR3 nucleotides are TGTGCCAGCAGTCACGGACTAGCGGGGCTATCCTACGAGCAGTACTTC. It is translated as CASSHGLAGLSYEQYF.

The chain is built from TRBV11-3 and TRBJ2-2; D possibly corresponds to TRBD2 (6 bases). CDR1 and CDR2 from the germline V gene are SGHNT and YENEEA. The CDR3 covers 13 residues. The V gene lost 3 bases and the J gene lost 8 bases, with 10 bases spanning the gap. As DNA, the CDR3 is TGTGCCAGCAGCTTCCGGAGGGAGGGGGAGCTGTTTTTT. Encoded protein: CASSFRREGELFF.

Concerning this clonotype itself: Given a much more abundant clone one base away, this may be a read error. The rearrangement joins TRBV18 to TRBJ1-6, with 7 bases lining up with TRBD1. This CDR3 region has 13 residues. The germline gives CDR1 KGHSH, CDR2 LQKENI. The CDR3 DNA follows: TGTACCAGTACCGGGGACAGAAATTCACCCCTCCACTTT. Protein: CTSTGDRNSPLHF.

With respect to this clonotype: A single base separates this from a much larger clone, so it may be a read error. The gene calls are TRBV12-3 or TRBV12-4 and TRBJ1-2; 12 positions match TRBD1. The CDR3 extends over 14 amino acids. As DNA, the CDR3 is TGTGCCAGCAGTTCGGGACAGGGGGCTGTTGGCTACGCCTTC. Translation: CASSSGQGAVGYAF.

A few counts support this clonotype. V usage is TRBV28 and J usage is TRBJ2-5, with D tentatively TRBD1 (5 bases). V was pared by 7 bases and J by 1 base, with 10 bases between. The CDR3 runs to 13 residues. Per germline, CDR1 MDHEN and CDR2 SYDVKM. The CDR3 nucleotides are TGTGCCAGCAATGGACAAACCCAAGAGACCCAGTACTTC. Translating it yields CASNGQTQETQYF.

This clonotype was seen repeatedly, ten times or more. This chain uses TRBV5-1 with TRBJ1-2; no clear D gene. The V gene lost 2 bases and the J gene lost 0 bases, with 5 bases spanning the gap. CDR3 length: 13 residues. CDR1 SGHRS and CDR2 YFSETQ come from the germline V gene. The CDR3 nucleotides are TGCGCCAGCAGCTTAACAGCTAACTATGGCTACACCTTC. This translates into CASSLTANYGYTF.

This clonotype appeared many times. J is TRBJ2-7 and V is TRBV7-2; 11 bases align to TRBD2. V lost 2 bases, J lost 4 bases, and 4 bases stayed unmatched. The CDR3 has 15 residues. Per germline, CDR1 SGHTA and CDR2 FQGNSA. This CDR3 is CASSLTSGSRYEQYF. CDR3 in DNA: TGTGCCAGCAGCTTAACTAGCGGGAGTAGATACGAGCAGTACTTC. The full variable domain, with the rest looked up from reference TRBV7-2 and TRBJ2-7, is GAGVSQSPSNKVTEKGKDVELRCDPISGHTALYWYRQSLGQGLEFLIYFQGNSAPDKSGLPSDRFSAERTGGSVSTLTIQRTQQEDSAVYLCASSLTSGSRYEQYFGPGTRLTVT.

In this sample, this clonotype turned up many times. CDR3 protein: CASSFRTSGTTDTQYF. In nucleotides, the CDR3 is TGTGCCAGCAGCTTTCGCACTAGCGGGACTACAGATACGCAGTATTTT. The gene calls are TRBV7-2 and TRBJ2-3, with TRBD2 identical over 10 bases. V shed 3 bases and J 3 bases; nucleotides not matched to a gene: 6. The CDR3 extends over 16 amino acids. The germline CDR1 and CDR2 sequences are SGHTA and FQGNSA. Based on the CDR3 plus reference TRBV7-2 and TRBJ2-3, the full variable domain is GAGVSQSPSNKVTEKGKDVELRCDPISGHTALYWYRQSLGQGLEFLIYFQGNSAPDKSGLPSDRFSAERTGGSVSTLTIQRTQQEDSAVYLCASSFRTSGTTDTQYFGPGTRLTVL.

This clonotype was detected ten times or more. The chain carries TRBV6-1 and TRBJ2-1, with 10 bases matching TRBD2. Trimming at V came to 8 bases and at J to 8 bases, leaving 15 bases not matched to a gene. The CDR3 has 16 amino acids. CDR1 MNHNS and CDR2 SASEGT come from the germline V gene. DNA for the CDR3: TGTGCCAGCCGACGTCTAGCGGGAGCATCTTTCGATGAGCAGTTCTTC. This codes for CASRRLAGASFDEQFF.

The table lists this clonotype with many counts. J is TRBJ1-4 and V is TRBV2; tentative D call: TRBD1 (6 bases). Trimming cost V 5 bases and J 7 bases, with 8 bases left between them. This CDR3 has 12 residues. Germline V gene lookup returns CDR1 SNHLY and CDR2 FYNNEI. DNA of the CDR3: TGTGCCAGCAGTCAACAGGGTGAAAAACTGTTTTTT. Translation gives CASSQQGEKLFF.

Turning to this clonotype: A read error may be the cause here, since a much bigger clone is one base away. This chain links TRBV11-2 with TRBJ2-3; TRBD2 might be the D (5 bases). In germline, CDR1 is SGHAT, CDR2 FQNNGV. This CDR3 contains 12 residues. V lost 8 bases, J lost 4 bases, and 10 bases lay in between. CDR3 nucleotide sequence: TGTGCCAGCGGCGGGCGGGCAGATACGCAGTATTTT. Translating it yields CASGGRADTQYF. The variable domain in full, with the rest retrieved from reference TRBV11-2 and TRBJ2-3, is EAGVAQSPRYKIIEKRQSVAFWCNPISGHATLYWYQQILGQGPKLLIQFQNNGVVDDSQLPKDRFSAERLKGVDSTLKIQPAKLEDSAVYLCASGGRADTQYFGPGTRLTVL.

This clonotype was seen ten or more times. The V and J genes are TRBV29-1 and TRBJ2-2; D is unresolved. CDR3 length: 13 residues. Germline V lookup: CDR1 SQVTM, CDR2 ANQGSEA. The germline V and J ends were trimmed by 7 bases and 0 bases, with 9 bases remaining between them. CDR3 DNA sequence: TGCAGCGGCGTCGTATCGAACACCGGGGAGCTGTTTTTT. Translation gives CSGVVSNTGELFF.

There are a few counts of this clonotype. This rearrangement joins TRBV7-9 to TRBJ2-1; TRBD2 matches 10 bases. CDR3 size: 16 residues. The V gene end was trimmed by 6 bases and the J gene end by 8 bases; junction bases not matched to a gene: 13. Germline CDR1 and CDR2: SEHNR and FQNEAQ (reference sequence). CDR3 region: CASRIVNSGRIDEQFF. The CDR3 DNA is TGTGCCAGCAGAATAGTCAATAGCGGGAGGATTGATGAGCAGTTCTTC.

This clonotype was found a few times. This chain links TRBV5-1 with TRBJ2-1; D unresolved. CDR3 size: 16 residues. Per germline, CDR1 SGHRS and CDR2 YFSETQ. V was clipped by 4 bases and J by 1 base, with 15 bases between them. CDR3 residues: CASSPRSLPSYNEQFF. The CDR3 DNA reads as TGCGCCAGCAGCCCGAGAAGCCTACCGTCCTACAATGAGCAGTTCTTC.

This clonotype came up many times. This chain links TRBV28 with TRBJ1-2, with TRBD1 matching 8 bases. The CDR3 covers 15 residues. Germline CDR1 MDHEN, CDR2 SYDVKM. The ends lost 2 bases at V and 5 bases at J; junction bases unmatched: 7. The CDR3 loop reads CASSLPADRVYGYTF. CDR3 sequence (DNA): TGTGCCAGCAGTTTACCCGCGGACAGGGTGTATGGCTACACCTTC.

As for this clonotype: A far bigger clonotype differs at one base, so this is likely a read error. The rearrangement joins TRBV7-8 to TRBJ2-1; D assignment may be TRBD1 or TRBD2 (5 bases each). There are 13 residues in the CDR3. V was cut by 4 bases and J by 5 bases, with 9 bases left in between. Germline V gene sequence: CDR1 SGHVS, CDR2 FQNEAQ. CDR3 DNA sequence: TGTGCCAGCAGCTCGCAGGGACACAATGAGCAGTTCTTC. Translating gives CASSSQGHNEQFF.

At least ten counts were recorded for this clonotype. The J gene is TRBJ2-7, the V gene TRBV30; D possibly corresponds to TRBD1 (6 bases). The CDR3 covers 12 residues. Trimming removed 0 bases from V and 4 bases from J, with 7 bases in between. Germline V gene data show CDR1 as GTSNPN and CDR2 as SVGIG (reference sequence). The CDR3 bases are TGTGCCTGGAGTGTACAGGGTTACGAGCAGTACTTC. The encoded protein is CAWSVQGYEQYF.

A note on this clonotype: This may be a read error: a much more frequent sequence differs by one nucleotide. The chain combines TRBV2 with TRBJ2-1; a possible D gene is TRBD2 (6 bases). The CDR3 consists of 14 residues. Germline loops: CDR1 SNHLY, CDR2 FYNNEI. The CDR3 region is CASSSTSFYNERFF. The CDR3 DNA reads as TGTGCCAGCAGTTCGACTAGTTTCTACAATGAGCGGTTCTTC.

In this sample, this clonotype turned up many times. V gene TRBV2 combines with J gene TRBJ2-7; D possibly corresponds to TRBD1 (5 bases). Trimming left V 6 bases short and J 1 base short, with 22 bases between. The CDR3 sequence is 17 residues long. The germline V gene encodes CDR1 SNHLY and CDR2 FYNNEI. CDR3 sequence reads: CASSRETRAILSYEQYF. Written as DNA, the CDR3 is TGTGCCAGCAGCCGAGAAACCAGGGCCATTTTATCCTACGAGCAGTACTTC.

Notes on this clonotype: Given a much more abundant clone one base away, this may be a read error. V usage is TRBV6-1 and J usage is TRBJ2-7; D is perhaps TRBD2 (5 bases). Per the germline V gene, CDR1 is MNHNS and CDR2 is SASEGT. There are 12 residues in the CDR3. CDR3 sequence: CASRPEDYEQHF. The CDR3 DNA reads TGTGCCAGCAGACCAGAAGACTACGAGCAGCACTTC.

This clonotype was counted many times. The gene calls are TRBV30 and TRBJ2-5; no reliable D call. Trimming left V 7 bases short and J 5 bases short, with 17 bases between. CDR3 length equals 13 residues. Per germline, CDR1 GTSNPN and CDR2 SVGIG (reference sequence). The CDR3 spells CASNTQAFETQYF. CDR3 DNA sequence: TGTGCCTCAAATACGCAGGCATTCGAGACCCAGTACTTC.